The clone carrying this T cell receptor (beta chain) occurred a few times. Antigen specificity is unknown. The data were taken from a study of T-cell memory formation after mild COVID-19. Study-wide results and limits: Day 37-peaking second-wave clones had unconfirmed SARS-CoV-2 specificity.

Via MiXCR, TCRdb re-called the 5' RACE reads, giving one row per CDR3 protein. The data show approximately 350,000 distinct CDR3 sequences, with over 25% seen just once and roughly 13% held by the top ten. The CDR3 is 16 amino acids. Trimming took off 4 bases at V and 0 bases at J, with 16 bases between the two ends. Germline V CDR1 and CDR2: SGHTA, FQGNSA. The chain combines TRBV7-2 with TRBJ2-7, with D unclear. Sequenced material: PBMCs or a T cell subset sorted from them (not recorded which). The sequence derives from an adult woman who had mild COVID-19 (a few samples of this study predate the infection). Cell type and time point are not known. CDR3 sequence (DNA): TGTGCCAGCAGCTATAGAGCTGGTGGCAACTCCTACGAGCAGTACTTC. Residues: CASSYRAGGNSYEQYF.